This T cell receptor beta chain was recovered during a study of beta chain features in type 1 diabetes. Findings and caveats of the study: Type 1 diabetes patients showed a moderate but significant shortening of TCRB CDR3s in all four CD4+ subsets. When VDJ junctions were examined, type 1 diabetes patients showed fewer insertions and more deletions.

Isolation of CD4+ naive, central memory, regulatory and stem cell-like memory cells was achieved by sorting via CD45RO/CCR7/CD25/CD127/CD95/CD27. The entirety of the isolated RNA underwent reverse transcription, so expressed TCRB transcripts were sequenced. Sequencing was performed with immunoSEQ multiplex PCR; in TCRdb, only in-frame clones are kept and a portion is missing. The sample lists around 710,000 clones, roughly 12% occurring once. This clone turned up a few times. Its antigen is as yet unknown. This clonotype was obtained from a man aged 25 to 40 with type 1 diabetes. Sequencing used naive CD4+ T cells from blood.

CDR3 nucleotides: TGTGCCAGCAGCTGGGACACGTACGAGCAGTACTTC. Amino acids: CASSWDTYEQYF. The rearrangement joins TRBV7-8 to TRBJ2-7; weak D call: TRBD1 (6 bases). Trimming cost V 4 bases and J 4 bases, with 8 bases left between them. The CDR3 consists of 12 residues. Germline CDR1 and CDR2: SGHVS and FQNEAQ.